This TCR beta chain was recorded in a study of neoadjuvant anti-PD-1 for oral cavity cancer. Assay used: immunoSEQ multiplex PCR; TCRdb lists only in-frame clones, some missing. The sample comprises around 67,000 clones, approximately 87% of which are singletons, and 2.5% to 3% rests with the top ten. In germline, CDR1 is SGHVT, CDR2 SQSDAQ. The CDR3 is 16 residues long. V lost 4 bases, J lost 4 bases, and 17 bases lay in between. Time point: after neoadjuvant nivolumab, at surgical resection. Cohort: HPV-negative, locally advanced oral cavity squamous cell carcinoma patients. The input for sequencing was PBMCs, taken after nivolumab (anti-PD-1) treatment. This TCR derives from a person aged 35 to 85 with oral cavity squamous cell carcinoma. The chain links TRBV7-4 to TRBJ2-1; possibly TRBD2 for D (6 bases). CDR3 region: CASSSLATRKYNEQFF. In DNA, the CDR3 is TGTGCCAGCAGCTCCCTCGCGACTAGGAAATACAATGAGCAGTTCTTC.